This TCR beta chain comes out of a study of PD-1 blockade in classical Hodgkin lymphoma. CDR1 is MGHRA, CDR2 YSYEKL, per germline. V was trimmed by 0 bases and J by 3 bases, leaving 6 bases between them. The CDR3 covers 13 residues. Described time point: cycle 4 day 1 (C4D1), after 6 weeks of nivolumab. Brentuximab vedotin exposure varied, and every patient relapsed after autologous stem cell transplantation. Notes on this clone: The antigen remains undetermined.

Some clones are missing from TCRdb's copy, which holds only in-frame ones; the method was immunoSEQ multiplex PCR. The sample has 100,000 or so clones, about 92% seen once. Study results and caveats: Before treatment, TCR diversity in newly diagnosed patients was reportedly lower than in healthy donors. Newly diagnosed patients and complete responders had comparable diversity at baseline. Patients were excluded if nivolumab began under 1 year after ASCT (the autologous transplant).

The sequences come from peripheral blood mononuclear cells (PBMCs), collected before the fourth cycle of nivolumab. The receptor comes from a human donor with classical Hodgkin lymphoma. The chain is built from TRBV4-1 and TRBJ2-7, with D unclear. The DNA of the CDR3 is TGCGCCAGCAGCCAAGATATGAGCTACGAGCAGTACTTC. This sequence encodes CASSQDMSYEQYF.